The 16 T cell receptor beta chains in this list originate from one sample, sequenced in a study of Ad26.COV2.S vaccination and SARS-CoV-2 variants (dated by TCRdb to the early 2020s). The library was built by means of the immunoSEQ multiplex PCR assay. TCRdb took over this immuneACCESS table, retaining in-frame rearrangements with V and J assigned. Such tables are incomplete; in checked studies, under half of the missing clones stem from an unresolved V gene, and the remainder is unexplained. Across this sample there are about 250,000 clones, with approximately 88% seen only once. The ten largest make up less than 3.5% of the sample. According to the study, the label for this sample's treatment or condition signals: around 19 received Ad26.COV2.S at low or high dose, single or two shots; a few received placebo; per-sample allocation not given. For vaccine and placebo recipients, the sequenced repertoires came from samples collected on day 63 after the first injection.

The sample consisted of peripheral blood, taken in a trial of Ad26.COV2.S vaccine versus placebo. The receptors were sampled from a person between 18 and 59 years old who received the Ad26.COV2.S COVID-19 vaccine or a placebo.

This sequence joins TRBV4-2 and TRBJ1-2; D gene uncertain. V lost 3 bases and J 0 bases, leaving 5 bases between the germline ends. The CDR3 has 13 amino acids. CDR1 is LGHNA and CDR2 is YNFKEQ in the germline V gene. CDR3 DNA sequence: TGTGCCAGCAGCCATGACTCTAACTATGGCTACACCTTC. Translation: CASSHDSNYGYTF.

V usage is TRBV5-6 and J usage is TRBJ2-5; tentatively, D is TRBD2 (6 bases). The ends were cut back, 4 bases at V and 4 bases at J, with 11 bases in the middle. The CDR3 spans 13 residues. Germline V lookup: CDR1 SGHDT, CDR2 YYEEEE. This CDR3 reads CASSKGLGETQYF. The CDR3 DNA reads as TGTGCCAGCAGCAAGGGACTGGGAGAGACCCAGTACTTC.

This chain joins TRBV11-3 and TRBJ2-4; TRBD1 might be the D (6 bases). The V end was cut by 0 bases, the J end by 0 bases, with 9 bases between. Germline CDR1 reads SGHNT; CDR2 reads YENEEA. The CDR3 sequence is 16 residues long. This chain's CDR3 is CASSLETDRAKNIQYF. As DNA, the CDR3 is TGTGCCAGCAGCTTAGAGACGGACAGAGCCAAAAACATTCAGTACTTC.

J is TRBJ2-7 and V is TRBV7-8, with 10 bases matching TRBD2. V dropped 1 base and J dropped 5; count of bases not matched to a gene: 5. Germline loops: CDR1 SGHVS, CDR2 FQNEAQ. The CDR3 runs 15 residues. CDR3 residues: CASSLEAGGPDEQYV. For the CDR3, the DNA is TGTGCCAGCAGCTTAGAAGCGGGAGGGCCTGACGAGCAGTACGTC.

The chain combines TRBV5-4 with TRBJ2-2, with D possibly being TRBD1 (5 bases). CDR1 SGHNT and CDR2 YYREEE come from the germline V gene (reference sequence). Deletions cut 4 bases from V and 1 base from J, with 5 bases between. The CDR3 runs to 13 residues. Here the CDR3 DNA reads TGTGCCAGCAGCCAGGGGAACACCGGGGAGCTGTTTTTT. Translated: CASSQGNTGELFF.

For the CDR3, the DNA is TGTGCCAGCAGCTTGTCTACGGTGAGCTCCTACGAGCAGTACTTC. It translates to CASSLSTVSSYEQYF. The rearrangement joins TRBV5-5 to TRBJ2-7; D gene uncertain. Germline-derived CDR1 and CDR2 are SGHKS and YYEKEE (reference sequence). CDR3 length: 15 residues. Deletions cut 1 base from V and 0 bases from J, with 11 bases between.

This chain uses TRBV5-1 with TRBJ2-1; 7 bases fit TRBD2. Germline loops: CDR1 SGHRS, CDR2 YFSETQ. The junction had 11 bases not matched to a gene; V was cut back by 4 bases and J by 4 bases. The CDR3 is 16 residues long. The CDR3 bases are TGCGCCAGCAGCCCTCCGGGACTAACGGGATACAATGAGCAGTTCTTC. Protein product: CASSPPGLTGYNEQFF.

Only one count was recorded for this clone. CDR3 protein: CASSLGDRYVDEQFF. CDR3 sequence (DNA): TGTGCCAGCAGTTTAGGGGACAGGTATGTCGATGAGCAGTTCTTC. V is TRBV27 and J is TRBJ2-1; 8 bases agree with TRBD1. From germline, CDR1 is MNHEY and CDR2 SMNVEV (reference sequence). The CDR3 spans 15 residues. J was trimmed by 8 bases and V by 2 bases; bases with no gene match: 8.

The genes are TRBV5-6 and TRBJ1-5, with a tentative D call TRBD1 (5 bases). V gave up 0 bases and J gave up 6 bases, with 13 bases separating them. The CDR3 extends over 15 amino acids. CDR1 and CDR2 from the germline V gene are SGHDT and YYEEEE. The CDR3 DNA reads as TGTGCCAGCAGCTTGGTAGGGCAGGGCTTTCAGCCCCAGCATTTT. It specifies CASSLVGQGFQPQHF.

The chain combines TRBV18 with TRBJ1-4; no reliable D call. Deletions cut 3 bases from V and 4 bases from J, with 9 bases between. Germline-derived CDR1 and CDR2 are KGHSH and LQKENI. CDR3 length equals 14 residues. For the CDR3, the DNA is TGTGCCAGCTCACCCCCCGACCTTAATGAAAAACTGTTTTTT. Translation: CASSPPDLNEKLFF. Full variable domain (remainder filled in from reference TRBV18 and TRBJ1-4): NAGVMQNPRHLVRRRGQEARLRCSPMKGHSHVYWYRQLPEEGLKFMVYLQKENIIDESGMPKERFSAEFPKEGPSILRIQQVVRGDSAAYFCASSPPDLNEKLFFGSGTQLSVL.

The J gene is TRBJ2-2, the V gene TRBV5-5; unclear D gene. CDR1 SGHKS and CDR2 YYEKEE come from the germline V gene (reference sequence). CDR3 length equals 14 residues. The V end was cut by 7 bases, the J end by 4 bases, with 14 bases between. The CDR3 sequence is CASEYSTITGELFF. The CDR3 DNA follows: TGTGCCAGCGAATATTCTACTATCACCGGGGAGCTGTTTTTT.

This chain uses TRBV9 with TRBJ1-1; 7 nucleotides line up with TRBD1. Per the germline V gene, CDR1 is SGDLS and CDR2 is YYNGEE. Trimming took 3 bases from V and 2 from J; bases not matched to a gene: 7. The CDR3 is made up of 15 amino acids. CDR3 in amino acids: CASSGVTGRNTEAFF. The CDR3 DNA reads TGTGCCAGCAGCGGGGTGACAGGGCGAAACACTGAAGCTTTCTTT.

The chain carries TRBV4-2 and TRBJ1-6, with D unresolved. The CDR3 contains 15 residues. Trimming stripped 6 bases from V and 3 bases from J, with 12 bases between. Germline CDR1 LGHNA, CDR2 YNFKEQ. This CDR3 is CASRTQVVYNSPLHF. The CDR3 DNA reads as TGTGCCAGCAGGACACAAGTCGTCTATAATTCACCCCTCCACTTT.

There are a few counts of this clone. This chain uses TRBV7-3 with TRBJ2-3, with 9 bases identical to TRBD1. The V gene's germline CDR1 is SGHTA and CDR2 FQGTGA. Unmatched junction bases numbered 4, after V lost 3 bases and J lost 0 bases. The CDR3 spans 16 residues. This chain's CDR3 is CASSFTGGLSTDTQYF. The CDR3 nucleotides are TGTGCCAGCAGCTTTACAGGGGGCTTAAGCACAGATACGCAGTATTTT.

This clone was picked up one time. CDR3 protein: CASSLGQYYEQYF. CDR3 DNA: TGTGCCAGCAGCTTAGGGCAGTACTACGAGCAGTACTTC. The chain is built from TRBV7-2 and TRBJ2-7; no reliable D call. Per germline, CDR1 SGHTA and CDR2 FQGNSA. Between the trimmed V and J ends, which lost 1 base and 3 bases, there was a span of 7 bases. The CDR3 has 13 amino acids.

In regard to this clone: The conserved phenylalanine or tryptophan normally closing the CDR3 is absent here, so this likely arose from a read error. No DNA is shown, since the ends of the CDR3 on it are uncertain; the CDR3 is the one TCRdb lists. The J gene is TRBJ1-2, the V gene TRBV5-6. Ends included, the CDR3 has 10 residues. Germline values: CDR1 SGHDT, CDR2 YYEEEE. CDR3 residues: CASSKWTGLS.